Each of the 26 T cell receptor beta chains below was sequenced from the same sample in a study of blood T cell repertoires in COVID-19. The data were produced by immunoSEQ multiplex PCR, yet TCRdb's version contains in-frame clones alone and is incomplete. The sample holds a few hundred thousand clones, around nine tenths seen once. The sample comprised PBMCs or T cells enriched from blood (not recorded which). These TCRs come from a woman aged 45 to 65 who had recovered from COVID-19.

The chain joins TRBV2 to TRBJ1-1, with D perhaps matching TRBD1 (5 bases). The CDR3 is 14 amino acids. Germline-derived CDR1 and CDR2 are SNHLY and FYNNEI. Trimming pared 1 base from V and 4 bases from J, leaving 10 bases between. The CDR3 spells CASSEGTWATEAFF. The CDR3 coding sequence is TGTGCCAGCAGTGAAGGGACATGGGCCACTGAAGCTTTCTTT.

The chain has TRBV19 and TRBJ1-2, with D unresolved. CDR1 is LNHDA and CDR2 is SQIVND in the germline V gene (reference sequence). CDR3 length: 15 amino acids. Trimming took off 7 bases at V and 4 bases at J, with 19 bases between the two ends. In DNA form, the CDR3 reads TGTGCCAGTACTCCCGTTGGAAAGTCGGGCTATGGCTACACCTTC. Protein sequence: CASTPVGKSGYGYTF.

This clone appeared a few times. The chain combines TRBV5-5 with TRBJ2-7; 9 positions match TRBD1. Germline V lookup: CDR1 SGHKS, CDR2 YYEKEE (reference sequence). The V gene end was trimmed by 3 bases and the J gene end by 0 bases; junction bases not matched to a gene: 10. The CDR3 is made up of 17 amino acids. CDR3 nucleotide sequence: TGTGCCAGCAGCTCGGGACAGGGACGTCAGAGCTCCTACGAGCAGTACTTC. This sequence encodes CASSSGQGRQSSYEQYF.

CDR3 region: CASGGGPGNTIYF. The CDR3 DNA sequence: TGTGCCAGCGGCGGGGGGCCTGGAAACACCATATATTTT. The V and J genes are TRBV28 and TRBJ1-3; D may be TRBD1 (6 bases). This CDR3 comprises 13 residues. The germline V and J ends were trimmed by 8 bases and 2 bases, with 10 bases remaining between them. Germline loops: CDR1 MDHEN, CDR2 SYDVKM.

V usage is TRBV14 and J usage is TRBJ2-2; tentative D call: TRBD2 (6 bases). The CDR3 length is 15 residues. Trimming took 1 base from V and 4 from J, leaving 10 bases between them. Germline V gene sequence: CDR1 SGHDN, CDR2 FVKESK. For the CDR3, the DNA is TGTGCCAGCAGCCAAGGCGGGGCAGGCACCGGGGAGCTGTTTTTT. Protein: CASSQGGAGTGELFF.

The chain uses TRBV6-2 or TRBV6-3 and TRBJ1-2; D gene unclear. The CDR3 spans 12 residues. Trimming stripped 5 bases from V and 3 bases from J, with 7 bases between. Germline V lookup: CDR1 MNHEY, CDR2 SVGEGT. The CDR3 region is CASSQVHYGYTF. The CDR3 region has the DNA TGTGCCAGCAGTCAGGTCCACTATGGCTACACCTTC.

The genes are TRBV19 and TRBJ1-5; D is unclear. Germline V gene sequence: CDR1 LNHDA, CDR2 SQIVND (reference sequence). This CDR3 region has 17 residues. Trimming took 0 bases from V and 4 from J, leaving 16 bases between them. The CDR3 loop is CASSIDVRGNPNQPQHF. The CDR3 DNA reads TGTGCCAGTAGTATAGATGTAAGAGGGAACCCTAATCAGCCCCAGCATTTT. The full variable domain, its missing parts supplied by reference TRBV19 and TRBJ1-5, is DGGITQSPKYLFRKEGQNVTLSCEQNLNHDAMYWYRQDPGQGLRLIYYSQIVNDFQKGDIAEGYSVSREKKESFPLTVTSAQKNPTAFYLCASSIDVRGNPNQPQHFGDGTRLSIL.

This clone was observed a few times. The rearrangement links TRBV28 to TRBJ1-5, with 11 bases identical to TRBD1. Germline-derived CDR1 and CDR2 are MDHEN and SYDVKM. V shed 6 bases and J 4 bases; nucleotides not matched to a gene: 11. This CDR3 region has 17 residues. Here the CDR3 reads CASSWDRGDRANQPQHF. In nucleotides, the CDR3 is TGTGCCAGCAGCTGGGACAGGGGGGATCGGGCGAATCAGCCCCAGCATTTT.

This chain links TRBV7-2 with TRBJ2-7; 7 positions agree with TRBD1. The ends lost 5 bases at V and 2 bases at J; junction bases unmatched: 6. The CDR3 has 14 amino acids. Germline CDR1 is SGHTA and CDR2 is FQGNSA. The CDR3 sequence is CASSTRTGAYEQYF. CDR3 in DNA: TGTGCCAGCAGCACGCGGACAGGAGCCTACGAGCAGTACTTC.

The chain uses TRBV7-9 and TRBJ1-1; weak D call: TRBD1 (6 bases). The CDR3 is made up of 14 amino acids. The germline V and J ends were trimmed by 1 base and 5 bases, with 11 bases remaining between them. Per germline, CDR1 SEHNR and CDR2 FQNEAQ (reference sequence). The CDR3, as DNA: TGTGCCAGCAGCTTAGGGGCACAGGGTACTGAAGCTTTCTTT. Translating it yields CASSLGAQGTEAFF.

The chain recombines TRBV18 with TRBJ1-1; perhaps TRBD1 as D (5 bases). The CDR3 runs to 13 residues. V was shortened by 6 bases and J by 6 bases, with 14 bases between the two germline ends. The germline V gene encodes CDR1 KGHSH and CDR2 LQKENI. The CDR3 sequence is CASSTGRGAEAFF. The DNA for the CDR3 is TGTGCCAGCTCTACGGGGAGGGGCGCTGAAGCTTTCTTT.

The chain has TRBV5-1 and TRBJ2-2; D is uncertain. The CDR3 sequence is 14 residues long. The V end lost 4 bases, the J end lost 2 bases, and 9 bases lay between the germline ends. CDR1 and CDR2 from the germline V gene are SGHRS and YFSETQ. The CDR3 sequence: CASSKDTNTGELFF. As DNA, the CDR3 is TGCGCCAGCAGCAAAGACACAAACACCGGGGAGCTGTTTTTT.

The chain is built from TRBV7-9 and TRBJ1-6, with a weak D call TRBD1 (6 bases). Trimming pared 5 bases from V and 4 bases from J, leaving 9 bases between. From germline, CDR1 is SEHNR and CDR2 FQNEAQ (reference sequence). The CDR3 covers 14 residues. The DNA of the CDR3 is TGTGCCAGCAGCCCCGACAGGTATAATTCACCCCTCCACTTT. This gives the protein CASSPDRYNSPLHF.

This clone was detected once. The chain carries TRBV7-2 and TRBJ2-1, with 10 bases fitting TRBD2. In germline, CDR1 is SGHTA, CDR2 FQGNSA. The V gene end was trimmed by 1 base and the J gene end by 9 bases; junction bases not matched to a gene: 15. The CDR3 has 18 residues. The CDR3, as DNA: TGTGCCAGCAGCTTAGGGACACTACTAGCGGGGCGAGGCAGTGAGCAGTTCTTC. It yields the protein CASSLGTLLAGRGSEQFF.

For this clone: The same CDR3 also results from other DNA sequences found in this sample. The chain combines TRBV5-1 with TRBJ1-1; a weak D match, TRBD1 (5 bases). The germline CDR1 and CDR2 sequences are SGHRS and YFSETQ. The CDR3 sequence is 13 residues long. Trimming stripped 2 bases from V and 3 bases from J, with 8 bases between. The CDR3 sequence: CASSLDRDTEAFF. The DNA for the CDR3 is TGCGCCAGCAGCTTAGACAGAGACACTGAAGCTTTCTTT.

This clone was detected once. The rearrangement joins TRBV30 to TRBJ2-1; no reliable D call. Germline V gives CDR1 GTSNPN, CDR2 SVGIG (reference sequence). The CDR3 consists of 14 residues. The V end was cut by 0 bases, the J end by 8 bases, with 14 bases between. The chain's CDR3 is CAWSVRNSVDEQFF. CDR3 DNA: TGTGCCTGGAGTGTCCGGAACAGTGTAGATGAGCAGTTCTTC.

The chain is built from TRBV6-4 and TRBJ1-5, with D possibly TRBD1 on 5 matching bases. Germline values: CDR1 MRHNA, CDR2 SNTAGT. V gave up 6 bases and J gave up 1 base, with 16 bases separating them. CDR3 length equals 16 residues. For the CDR3, the DNA is TGTGCCAGCAGCCTGGGACGCGGGGGGAGCAATCAGCCCCAGCATTTT. As protein: CASSLGRGGSNQPQHF.

This clone was seen more than once but under ten times. The chain joins TRBV11-1 to TRBJ2-7; weak D call: TRBD1 (5 bases). With 5 bases removed from V and 0 bases from J, the gap between germline ends came to 11 bases. The CDR3 runs 14 residues. Germline assignment: CDR1 SGHAT and CDR2 FQDESV (reference sequence). Written as DNA, the CDR3 is TGTGCCAGCAGCCAGGGCGGTAGCTCCTACGAGCAGTACTTC. This translates into CASSQGGSSYEQYF.

This clone occurred a few times. This chain joins TRBV4-1 and TRBJ1-2; a possible D gene is TRBD1 (6 bases). There are 14 residues in the CDR3. CDR1 and CDR2 (germline): MGHRA, YSYEKL. Between the trimmed V and J ends, which lost 4 bases and 2 bases, there was a span of 11 bases. The CDR3 DNA reads as TGCGCCAGCAGCCGCCCGGACAGAAACTATGGCTACACCTTC. It yields the protein CASSRPDRNYGYTF.

J is TRBJ2-7 and V is TRBV5-1, with TRBD2 matching over 11 bases. V shed 6 bases and J 3 bases; nucleotides not matched to a gene: 5. The CDR3 consists of 14 residues. CDR1 and CDR2 (germline): SGHRS, YFSETQ. This CDR3 reads CASNPTSGNYEQYF. The CDR3 DNA follows: TGCGCCAGCAACCCGACTAGCGGGAACTACGAGCAGTACTTC.

The chain joins TRBV2 to TRBJ1-1, with 10 nucleotides matching TRBD1. The CDR3 has 15 residues. J gave up 11 bases and V 5 bases, and 14 bases lay outside the gene matches. Germline values: CDR1 SNHLY, CDR2 FYNNEI. In DNA form, the CDR3 reads TGTGCCAGCAGTAAGAGACAGGGGGCGATAGTGTGGGCTTTCTTT. It yields the protein CASSKRQGAIVWAFF.

The chain uses TRBV6-2 or TRBV6-3 and TRBJ2-3, with a tentative D call TRBD2 (5 bases). Germline loops: CDR1 MNHEY, CDR2 SVGEGT. CDR3 length equals 15 residues. V was clipped by 1 base and J by 1 base, with 9 bases between them. CDR3 nucleotide sequence: TGTGCCAGCAGTTACTACTACGGGGGCACAGATACGCAGTATTTT. Its protein product is CASSYYYGGTDTQYF.

The chain couples TRBV7-9 to TRBJ1-5, with 7 bases lining up with TRBD1. Germline V gives CDR1 SEHNR, CDR2 FQNEAQ (reference sequence). After removal of 4 bases from V and 9 bases from J, the junction contained 3 bases not matched to a gene. The CDR3 is made up of 12 amino acids. The CDR3 sequence is CASSSTGSPQHF. For the CDR3, the DNA is TGTGCCAGCAGCTCGACAGGGTCGCCCCAGCATTTT.

This chain connects TRBV4-1 to TRBJ1-5; 9 bases fit TRBD1. This CDR3 contains 19 residues. Per germline, CDR1 MGHRA and CDR2 YSYEKL. J lost 1 base, V lost 1 base, and 11 bases had no gene match. CDR3 residues: CASSQVLNRDRESNQPQHF. The CDR3 DNA reads as TGCGCCAGCAGCCAAGTATTAAACCGGGACAGGGAAAGCAATCAGCCCCAGCATTTT.

This clone was counted a single time. The rearrangement links TRBV29-1 to TRBJ1-2, with D unresolved. Germline V gene data show CDR1 as SQVTM and CDR2 as ANQGSEA. The CDR3 runs to 15 residues. Trimming pared 6 bases from V and 2 bases from J, leaving 19 bases between. The CDR3 coding sequence is TGCAGCGTCGACCGGGTCTTCACTTCGAACTATGGCTACACCTTC. This sequence encodes CSVDRVFTSNYGYTF. The full variable domain, its missing parts supplied by reference TRBV29-1 and TRBJ1-2, is SAVISQKPSRDICQRGTSLTIQCQVDSQVTMMFWYRQQPGQSLTLIATANQGSEATYESGFVIDKFPISRPNLTFSTLTVSNMSPEDSSIYLCSVDRVFTSNYGYTFGSGTRLTVV.

The chain couples TRBV5-1 to TRBJ1-6; D gene uncertain. Germline values: CDR1 SGHRS, CDR2 YFSETQ. Trimming removed 0 bases from V and 4 bases from J, with 8 bases in between. CDR3 length: 15 amino acids. Written as DNA, the CDR3 is TGCGCCAGCAGCTTGGGGGAGGGTTATAATTCACCCCTCCACTTT. This encodes CASSLGEGYNSPLHF.